These 12 T cell receptor beta chains were all obtained from the same sample, sequenced in a study of blood T cells in healthy people across ages. Combining a sample-barcoded 5' primer with a J-beta primer mix, a second PCR ran for about 6 to 12 cycles. TCRdb independently ran MiXCR on the 5' RACE reads; one entry per CDR3 protein. In the table there are fewer than 950,000 distinct CDR3 sequences, roughly 50% of which are singletons. The material sequenced was blood. These receptor sequences come from an older man in good health.

This rearrangement joins TRBV27 to TRBJ1-5; a possible D gene is TRBD1 (5 bases). Germline V gives CDR1 MNHEY, CDR2 SMNVEV (reference sequence). This CDR3 is built from 20 residues. Deletions cut 5 bases from V and 3 bases from J, with 29 bases between. The CDR3 DNA is TGTGCCAGCAGTAAGACCATGGGGGGTCTACTTCTTACGAACAATCAGCCCCAGCATTTT. Protein: CASSKTMGGLLLTNNQPQHF.

This chain links TRBV2 with TRBJ2-7; no clear D. CDR3 length equals 12 residues. Germline CDR1 is SNHLY and CDR2 is FYNNEI. V was cut by 8 bases and J by 2 bases, with 10 bases left in between. The CDR3 DNA reads TGTGCCAGCGTCCACGAACCCTACGAGCAGTACTTC. Residues: CASVHEPYEQYF.

The chain uses TRBV10-3 and TRBJ1-4; D is ambiguous. Germline CDR1 and CDR2: ENHRY and SYGVKD. The CDR3 contains 16 residues. V gave up 0 bases and J gave up 0 bases, with 8 bases separating them. The CDR3 sequence is CAISESPLATNEKLFF. The CDR3 DNA follows: TGTGCCATCAGTGAGTCACCCCTTGCAACTAATGAAAAACTGTTTTTT.

This clonotype occurred a few times. A junction boundary mismatches the germline segment, possibly from a read error. The chain uses TRBV10-2 and TRBJ1-4, with D unresolved. The CDR3 has 14 residues. CDR1 WSHSY and CDR2 SAAADI come from the germline V gene. The CDR3 loop is CASSEYPPNGKLFF. As DNA, the CDR3 is TGCGCCAGCAGTGAGTACCCGCCCAATGGAAAACTGTTTTTT.

In this sample, this clonotype turned up many times. The chain has TRBV28 and TRBJ2-7, with D possibly called TRBD1 or TRBD2 (7 bases each). The CDR3 spans 14 residues. Germline V gene lookup returns CDR1 MDHEN and CDR2 SYDVKM. V was trimmed by 6 bases and J by 6 bases, leaving 18 bases between them. Written as DNA, the CDR3 is TGTGCCAGCAGCCCGACAGGGAGGGAGCTCGAGCAGTACTTC. Translating gives CASSPTGRELEQYF.

This clonotype was observed once. This sequence joins TRBV20-1 and TRBJ2-1; possible D gene TRBD1, 5 bases. CDR1 is DFQATT, CDR2 SNEGSKA, per germline (reference sequence). CDR3 size: 13 residues. V was trimmed by 6 bases and J by 7 bases, leaving 16 bases between them. The CDR3 sequence: CSALRGELNEQFF. CDR3 DNA sequence: TGCAGTGCCTTAAGGGGCGAGTTGAATGAGCAGTTCTTC.

This chain connects TRBV20-1 to TRBJ2-7, with D unresolved. Germline lookup yields CDR1 DFQATT and CDR2 SNEGSKA (reference sequence). CDR3 length: 15 amino acids. The V and J ends lost 0 bases and 4 bases respectively, with 16 bases between them. The CDR3 protein is CSARDVRTVGYEQYF. CDR3 in DNA: TGCAGTGCTAGAGACGTGAGGACGGTGGGGTACGAGCAGTACTTC.

V and J are TRBV7-9 and TRBJ2-3; D may correspond to TRBD1 or TRBD2 (5 bases each). This CDR3 comprises 14 residues. Per germline, CDR1 SEHNR and CDR2 FQNEAQ (reference sequence). V dropped 5 bases and J dropped 6 bases, with 15 bases sitting between them. CDR3: CASSRGDPQDTQYF. In DNA, the CDR3 is TGTGCCAGCAGCCGAGGGGACCCGCAGGATACGCAGTATTTT.

This sequence joins TRBV25-1 and TRBJ1-2; 12 nucleotides match TRBD1. CDR3 length: 17 residues. With 9 bases clipped from V and 0 bases from J, the junction kept 11 bases outside the gene matches. The V gene's germline CDR1 is MGHDK and CDR2 SYGVNS. CDR3: CASLGQGAGNPNYGYTF. Written as DNA, the CDR3 is TGTGCCAGTTTGGGACAGGGGGCGGGGAATCCTAACTATGGCTACACCTTC.

The chain uses TRBV2 and TRBJ2-1, with 11 nucleotides matching TRBD2. Per the germline V gene, CDR1 is SNHLY and CDR2 is FYNNEI. The CDR3 runs to 16 residues. V lost 5 bases and J lost 9; bases outside the gene matches: 12. The CDR3 nucleotides are TGTGCCAGCAGTCCCCTAACTAGCGGGAGTAGGGGTGAGCAGTTCTTC. Protein: CASSPLTSGSRGEQFF.

This clonotype occurred a few times. The V call is TRBV7-2, the J call TRBJ2-7; D tentatively fits TRBD1 or TRBD2 (5 bases each). The CDR3 has 14 residues. V was clipped by 5 bases and J by 3 bases, with 14 bases between them. Germline-derived CDR1 and CDR2 are SGHTA and FQGNSA. The CDR3 here is CASSLGWGIYEQYF. Here the CDR3 DNA reads TGTGCCAGCAGCCTCGGATGGGGGATCTACGAGCAGTACTTC.

This chain joins TRBV7-3 and TRBJ1-6, with 12 bases fitting TRBD1. The CDR3 is 16 amino acids. Germline loops: CDR1 SGHTA, CDR2 FQGTGA. V lost 1 base, J lost 7 bases, and 2 bases stayed unmatched. The CDR3 region is CASSLKGQGANSPLHF. CDR3 DNA sequence: TGTGCCAGCAGCTTAAAGGGACAGGGGGCGAATTCACCCCTCCACTTT. The full variable domain, rest sourced from reference TRBV7-3 and TRBJ1-6, is GAGVSQTPSNKVTEKGKYVELRCDPISGHTALYWYRQSLGQGPEFLIYFQGTGAADDSGLPNDRFFAVRPEGSVSTLKIQRTERGDSAVYLCASSLKGQGANSPLHFGNGTRLTVT.